A single sample is the source of the 30 T cell receptor beta chains below, sequenced in a study of cytomegalovirus exposure and HLA in healthy donors. 60 Vbeta and 13 Jbeta primers were used in PCR. Sequenced by immunoSEQ multiplex PCR; TCRdb stores in-frame clones only, minus some. Among 150,000 to 160,000 clones listed, 80% to 90% were seen once. Sequencing was done on a sample of PBMCs. These receptors originate from a woman aged 18-29 years in good health and CMV-seronegative.

This chain uses TRBV29-1 with TRBJ2-2; D gene ambiguous. Germline V lookup: CDR1 SQVTM, CDR2 ANQGSEA. This CDR3 contains 11 residues. V shed 4 bases and J shed 9 bases, with 9 bases lying between them. The CDR3 sequence: CSVGDPRELFF. CDR3 nucleotides: TGCAGCGTTGGAGACCCCAGGGAGCTGTTTTTT.

The chain couples TRBV9 to TRBJ2-3, with a tentative D call TRBD2 (6 bases). V was pared by 4 bases and J by 2 bases, with 14 bases between. Per the germline V gene, CDR1 is SGDLS and CDR2 is YYNGEE. The CDR3 consists of 15 residues. The CDR3 DNA follows: TGTGCCAGCAGCCCAACGTGGGGGGACACAGATACGCAGTATTTT. It is translated as CASSPTWGDTDTQYF. The variable domain in full, completed from reference TRBV9 and TRBJ2-3, reads DSGVTQTPKHLITATGQRVTLRCSPRSGDLSVYWYQQSLDQGLQFLIQYYNGEERAKGNILERFSAQQFPDLHSELNLSSLELGDSALYFCASSPTWGDTDTQYFGPGTRLTVL.

The chain has TRBV7-2 and TRBJ2-7; 12 bases map to TRBD2. There are 18 residues in the CDR3. V trimming: 2 bases; J trimming: 3 bases; junction bases outside the gene matches: 11. Germline V CDR1 and CDR2: SGHTA, FQGNSA. The CDR3 region is CASSLRLAGAVASYEQYF. In nucleotides, the CDR3 is TGTGCCAGCAGCTTAAGACTAGCGGGAGCCGTCGCGAGCTACGAGCAGTACTTC. Full variable domain (remainder filled in from reference TRBV7-2 and TRBJ2-7): GAGVSQSPSNKVTEKGKDVELRCDPISGHTALYWYRQSLGQGLEFLIYFQGNSAPDKSGLPSDRFSAERTGGSVSTLTIQRTQQEDSAVYLCASSLRLAGAVASYEQYFGPGTRLTVT.

The chain uses TRBV15 and TRBJ1-4; no firm D call. This CDR3 region has 13 residues. CDR1 and CDR2 (germline): LNHNV, YYDKDF (reference sequence). Trimming shortened V by 0 bases and J by 7 bases, and 6 bases separated the two germline ends. CDR3 amino acids: CATSRDRGEKLFF. The CDR3, as DNA: TGTGCCACCAGCAGAGATCGCGGTGAAAAACTGTTTTTT.

The chain has TRBV7-8 and TRBJ1-3; D remains unclear. The germline V and J ends were trimmed by 5 bases and 0 bases, with 11 bases remaining between them. Germline CDR1 is SGHVS and CDR2 is FQNEAQ. The CDR3 loop spans 15 amino acids. CDR3 in amino acids: CASSPGVNSGNTIYF. In DNA form, the CDR3 reads TGTGCCAGCAGCCCCGGGGTGAACTCTGGAAACACCATATATTTT.

The chain has TRBV5-1 and TRBJ2-7; 8 positions agree with TRBD2. The CDR3 totals 14 residues. Germline values: CDR1 SGHRS, CDR2 YFSETQ. The J segment lost 5 bases and the V segment lost 4 bases, leaving 8 bases of the junction unmatched. Written as DNA, the CDR3 is TGCGCCAGCAGCAGGAGCGGGAGCTTGAACGAGCAGTACTTC. It is translated as CASSRSGSLNEQYF. Complete variable domain (other parts from reference TRBV5-1 and TRBJ2-7): KAGVTQTPRYLIKTRGQQVTLSCSPISGHRSVSWYQQTPGQGLQFLFEYFSETQRNKGNFPGRFSGRQFSNSRSEMNVSTLELGDSALYLCASSRSGSLNEQYFGPGTRLTVT.

The rearrangement uses TRBV19 and TRBJ2-6, with 8 nucleotides matching TRBD1. V was pared by 8 bases and J by 4 bases, with 13 bases of the junction left unmatched. This CDR3 has 17 amino acids. From germline, CDR1 is LNHDA and CDR2 SQIVND (reference sequence). CDR3 amino acids: CASGGQAVVRGANVLTF. The CDR3 DNA follows: TGTGCCAGTGGGGGACAGGCAGTAGTAAGAGGGGCCAACGTCCTGACTTTC.

This rearrangement joins TRBV6-5 to TRBJ1-1; weak D call: TRBD1 (6 bases). Between the trimmed V and J ends, which lost 5 bases and 1 base, there was a span of 11 bases. Germline CDR1 MNHEY, CDR2 SVGAGI. The CDR3 runs to 14 residues. CDR3 sequence (DNA): TGTGCCAGCAGTGAAGTGGGACAGAACACTGAAGCTTTCTTT. Its translation: CASSEVGQNTEAFF.

The CDR3 nucleotides read TGTGCCAGCAGCGTAGAGGGGCTAGGCTACACCTTC. It yields the protein CASSVEGLGYTF. V and J are TRBV9 and TRBJ1-2; tentatively, D is TRBD1 (5 bases). CDR1 SGDLS and CDR2 YYNGEE come from the germline V gene. V was cut by 0 bases and J by 8 bases, with 8 bases left in between. The CDR3 sequence is 12 residues long.

The rearrangement links TRBV4-2 to TRBJ1-3; perhaps TRBD1 as D (5 bases). Trimming removed 0 bases from V and 1 base from J, with 10 bases in between. The CDR3 contains 16 residues. Germline-derived CDR1 and CDR2 are LGHNA and YNFKEQ. CDR3: CASSQEDSKSGNTIYF. CDR3 nucleotide sequence: TGTGCCAGCAGCCAAGAAGACAGTAAGTCTGGAAACACCATATATTTT.

V gene TRBV7-3 combines with J gene TRBJ1-3; D is unresolved. V was trimmed by 1 base and J by 4 bases, leaving 11 bases between them. Germline V gene data show CDR1 as SGHTA and CDR2 as FQGTGA. CDR3 size: 15 residues. The CDR3 spells CASSLNSGYGNTIYF. The CDR3 region has the DNA TGTGCCAGCAGCTTAAACTCGGGTTACGGAAACACCATATATTTT.

V and J are TRBV27 and TRBJ2-7, with 7 bases fitting TRBD1. The CDR3 spans 15 residues. CDR1 MNHEY and CDR2 SMNVEV come from the germline V gene (reference sequence). Trimming removed 3 bases from V and 3 bases from J; junction bases left unmatched: 8. The CDR3 DNA reads TGTGCCAGCAGTTTTTCAGGGGGAAATTACTACGAGCAGTACTTC. Translated, it gives CASSFSGGNYYEQYF.

The chain carries TRBV5-1 and TRBJ2-2, with 11 positions matching TRBD1. Unmatched junction bases numbered 5, after V lost 0 bases and J lost 7 bases. This CDR3 has 16 residues. In germline, CDR1 is SGHRS, CDR2 YFSETQ. The CDR3: CASSLGRTGGSGELFF. In DNA form, the CDR3 reads TGCGCCAGCAGCTTGGGACGGACAGGGGGCAGCGGGGAGCTGTTTTTT. Supplemented by reference TRBV5-1 and TRBJ2-2, the full variable domain reads KAGVTQTPRYLIKTRGQQVTLSCSPISGHRSVSWYQQTPGQGLQFLFEYFSETQRNKGNFPGRFSGRQFSNSRSEMNVSTLELGDSALYLCASSLGRTGGSGELFFGEGSRLTVL.

V is TRBV5-1 and J is TRBJ1-3; TRBD1 matches 7 bases. The germline CDR1 and CDR2 sequences are SGHRS and YFSETQ. With V trimmed by 7 bases and J by 4 bases, 8 bases remained unmatched. This CDR3 region has 14 residues. The CDR3 loop is CASRSGTAGNTIYF. The CDR3 DNA reads TGCGCCAGCCGCTCTGGGACAGCAGGAAACACCATATATTTT.

V gene TRBV9 combines with J gene TRBJ2-5; the match to TRBD2 covers 8 bases. Germline-derived CDR1 and CDR2 are SGDLS and YYNGEE. After removal of 0 bases from V and 3 bases from J, the junction contained 7 bases not matched to a gene. The CDR3 extends over 16 amino acids. The CDR3 loop reads CASSVGLGGGKETQYF. The CDR3 DNA reads TGTGCCAGCAGCGTAGGCCTCGGGGGGGGCAAAGAGACCCAGTACTTC.

The chain combines TRBV2 with TRBJ2-7, with TRBD2 matching over 11 bases. The V gene's germline CDR1 is SNHLY and CDR2 FYNNEI. Trimming took 4 bases from V and 3 from J; bases not matched to a gene: 5. This CDR3 has 15 residues. DNA of the CDR3: TGTGCCAGCAGTGCCGGGACTAGCGGACTCTACGAGCAGTACTTC. Its protein product is CASSAGTSGLYEQYF.

This chain links TRBV7-2 with TRBJ2-3, with D possibly TRBD2 on 6 matching bases. Germline V gene lookup returns CDR1 SGHTA and CDR2 FQGNSA. The CDR3 has 14 residues. Trimming removed 10 bases from V and 6 bases from J, with 20 bases in between. The CDR3 loop is CATRAPGGRDTQYF. Written as DNA, the CDR3 is TGTGCCACCAGGGCGCCGGGTGGGAGGGATACGCAGTATTTT.

The genes are TRBV6-1 and TRBJ1-4; 8 bases agree with TRBD1. Trimming removed 4 bases from V and 8 bases from J; junction bases left unmatched: 6. The CDR3 runs 14 residues. The germline V gene has CDR1 MNHNS and CDR2 SASEGT. In nucleotides, the CDR3 is TGTGCCAGCAGTGTCGGACAGGGTAACGAAAAACTGTTTTTT. It translates to CASSVGQGNEKLFF.

The chain is built from TRBV5-4 and TRBJ1-2; D call uncertain. The V gene's germline CDR1 is SGHNT and CDR2 YYREEE (reference sequence). Trimming removed 0 bases from V and 0 bases from J, with 3 bases in between. This CDR3 contains 13 residues. In DNA form, the CDR3 reads TGTGCCAGCAGCTTGGGAGCTAACTATGGCTACACCTTC. Amino acid sequence: CASSLGANYGYTF.

The rearrangement uses TRBV29-1 and TRBJ1-2; D is possibly TRBD1 (6 bases). This CDR3 comprises 12 residues. V gave up 4 bases and J gave up 6 bases, with 12 bases separating them. Per the germline V gene, CDR1 is SQVTM and CDR2 is ANQGSEA. CDR3 region: CSVARGADGYTF. In nucleotides, the CDR3 is TGCAGCGTTGCCCGGGGGGCGGATGGCTACACCTTC.

This clone was counted a single time. This chain connects TRBV18 to TRBJ1-2; no clear D gene. With 0 bases removed from V and 5 bases from J, the gap between germline ends came to 16 bases. In germline, CDR1 is KGHSH, CDR2 LQKENI. The CDR3 covers 16 residues. CDR3 in amino acids: CASSPPGRMKGYGYTF. The DNA for the CDR3 is TGTGCCAGCTCACCACCGGGCAGAATGAAAGGATATGGCTACACCTTC. Supplemented by reference TRBV18 and TRBJ1-2, the full variable domain reads NAGVMQNPRHLVRRRGQEARLRCSPMKGHSHVYWYRQLPEEGLKFMVYLQKENIIDESGMPKERFSAEFPKEGPSILRIQQVVRGDSAAYFCASSPPGRMKGYGYTFGSGTRLTVV.

The chain uses TRBV5-4 and TRBJ2-4; D possibly corresponds to TRBD1 (6 bases). The CDR3 has 13 amino acids. V dropped 2 bases and J dropped 8 bases, with 11 bases sitting between them. CDR1 SGHNT and CDR2 YYREEE come from the germline V gene (reference sequence). CDR3 region: CASSFGGGDIQYF. The CDR3, as DNA: TGTGCCAGCAGCTTTGGGGGCGGCGACATTCAGTACTTC.

The V gene is TRBV30, the J gene TRBJ1-2, with 9 bases that match TRBD1. Germline CDR1 GTSNPN, CDR2 SVGIG (reference sequence). With 5 bases clipped from V and 5 bases from J, the junction kept 6 bases outside the gene matches. The CDR3 runs to 13 residues. DNA for the CDR3: TGTGCCTGGGAGGACAGGGGTAATTATGGCTACACCTTC. Its translation: CAWEDRGNYGYTF.

This clone was detected only a few times. The rearrangement links TRBV28 to TRBJ1-2; the match to TRBD1 covers 9 bases. This CDR3 region has 15 residues. The V gene's germline CDR1 is MDHEN and CDR2 SYDVKM. The ends lost 3 bases at V and 6 bases at J; junction bases unmatched: 8. The CDR3 sequence: CASSLITGGMNGYTF. The CDR3 DNA reads TGTGCCAGCAGTTTGATTACAGGGGGCATGAATGGCTACACCTTC.

The V gene is TRBV4-3, the J gene TRBJ2-7, with D possibly being TRBD1 (5 bases). The V gene lost 0 bases and the J gene lost 3 bases, with 15 bases spanning the gap. The germline gives CDR1 LGHNA, CDR2 YSLEER. The CDR3 has 16 amino acids. The CDR3 sequence is CASSQDASQELYEQYF. In nucleotides, the CDR3 is TGCGCCAGCAGCCAAGATGCGTCACAGGAACTCTACGAGCAGTACTTC.

This chain uses TRBV6-4 with TRBJ2-2, with TRBD1 matching over 7 bases. This CDR3 region has 15 residues. Germline V gives CDR1 MRHNA, CDR2 SNTAGT. Trimming removed 3 bases from V and 6 bases from J; junction bases left unmatched: 7. The CDR3 nucleotides are TGTGCCAGCAGTGATGAAGAGGGGGCATCCGGGGAGCTGTTTTTT. It translates to CASSDEEGASGELFF.

The V call is TRBV28, the J call TRBJ1-6; TRBD1 agrees at 8 bases. The V and J ends lost 3 bases and 10 bases, in that order; junction bases with no gene match: 14. The CDR3 consists of 17 residues. The germline CDR1 and CDR2 sequences are MDHEN and SYDVKM. The CDR3 loop is CASSFFRDRRFPSPLHF. The CDR3 DNA reads as TGTGCCAGCAGTTTTTTCCGGGACAGGCGTTTCCCATCACCCCTCCACTTT. The full variable domain, its missing parts supplied by reference TRBV28 and TRBJ1-6, is DVKVTQSSRYLVKRTGEKVFLECVQDMDHENMFWYRQDPGLGLRLIYFSYDVKMKEKGDIPEGYSVSREKKERFSLILESASTNQTSMYLCASSFFRDRRFPSPLHFGNGTRLTVT.

The chain combines TRBV7-7 with TRBJ2-3; possibly TRBD1 for D (6 bases). Trimming cost V 5 bases and J 5 bases, with 20 bases left between them. CDR3 length equals 16 residues. CDR1 SSHAT and CDR2 FNYEAQ come from the germline V gene (reference sequence). The CDR3 sequence is CASSQGPFKGQDTQYF. The CDR3 DNA sequence: TGTGCCAGCAGCCAGGGGCCATTTAAAGGACAAGATACGCAGTATTTT. The complete variable domain, with remaining parts taken from reference TRBV7-7 and TRBJ2-3, reads GAGVSQSPRYKVTKRGQDVTLRCDPISSHATLYWYQQALGQGPEFLTYFNYEAQPDKSGLPSDRFSAERPEGSISTLTIQRTEQRDSAMYRCASSQGPFKGQDTQYFGPGTRLTVL.

There are a few counts of this clone. This chain uses TRBV19 with TRBJ2-7, with 7 positions matching TRBD1. The V gene end was trimmed by 5 bases and the J gene end by 2 bases; junction bases not matched to a gene: 15. CDR1 and CDR2 (germline): LNHDA, SQIVND (reference sequence). This CDR3 has 17 amino acids. The CDR3 protein is CASSLYGNRGRAYEQYF. The CDR3 nucleotides are TGTGCCAGTAGTCTATACGGCAACAGGGGAAGGGCCTACGAGCAGTACTTC.

On this clone: The same CDR3 also results from other DNA sequences found in this sample. The chain carries TRBV11-2 and TRBJ2-1, with 8 bases matching TRBD2. The CDR3 length is 15 residues. The ends lost 0 bases at V and 4 bases at J; junction bases unmatched: 2. Germline loops: CDR1 SGHAT, CDR2 FQNNGV. The CDR3 DNA is TGTGCCAGCAGCTTAGAGGGACTAGGGTACAATGAGCAGTTCTTC. Translation: CASSLEGLGYNEQFF.